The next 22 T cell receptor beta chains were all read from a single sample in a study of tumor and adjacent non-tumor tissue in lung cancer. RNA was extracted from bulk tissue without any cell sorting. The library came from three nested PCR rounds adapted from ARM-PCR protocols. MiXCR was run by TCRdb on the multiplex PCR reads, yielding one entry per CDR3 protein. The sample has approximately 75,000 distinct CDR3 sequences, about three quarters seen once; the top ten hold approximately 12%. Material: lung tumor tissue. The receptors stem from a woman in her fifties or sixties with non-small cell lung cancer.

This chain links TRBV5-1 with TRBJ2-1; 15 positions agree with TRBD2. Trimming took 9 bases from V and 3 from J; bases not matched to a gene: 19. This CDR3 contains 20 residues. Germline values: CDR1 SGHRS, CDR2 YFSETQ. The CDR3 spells CAISFPQGTSGRTVYNEQFF. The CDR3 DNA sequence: TGCGCCATCAGTTTTCCTCAGGGGACTAGCGGGAGGACCGTCTACAATGAGCAGTTCTTC.

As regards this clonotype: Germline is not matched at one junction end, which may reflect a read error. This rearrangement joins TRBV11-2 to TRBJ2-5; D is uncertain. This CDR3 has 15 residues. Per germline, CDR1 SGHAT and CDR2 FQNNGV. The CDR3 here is CASSLEGTVKEIQYF. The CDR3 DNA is TGTGCCAGCAGCTTAGAGGGTACCGTGAAAGAGATCCAGTATTTC.

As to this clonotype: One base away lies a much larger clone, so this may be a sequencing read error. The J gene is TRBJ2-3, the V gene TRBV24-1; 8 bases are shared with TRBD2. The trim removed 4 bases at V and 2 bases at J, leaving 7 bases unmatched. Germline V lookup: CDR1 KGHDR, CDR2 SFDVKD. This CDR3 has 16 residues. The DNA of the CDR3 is TGTGCCACCAGTGAACCGGGACTAGGCGACACAGATACGCAGTATTTT. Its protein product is CATSEPGLGDTDTQYF.

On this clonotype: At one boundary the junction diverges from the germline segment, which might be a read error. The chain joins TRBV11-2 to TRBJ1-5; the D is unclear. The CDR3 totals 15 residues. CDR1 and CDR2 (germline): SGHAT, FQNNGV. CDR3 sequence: CVSSCDGLSNQPQHF. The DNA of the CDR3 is TGTGTCAGCAGCTGTGATGGATTGAGCAATCAGCCTCAGCATTTT.

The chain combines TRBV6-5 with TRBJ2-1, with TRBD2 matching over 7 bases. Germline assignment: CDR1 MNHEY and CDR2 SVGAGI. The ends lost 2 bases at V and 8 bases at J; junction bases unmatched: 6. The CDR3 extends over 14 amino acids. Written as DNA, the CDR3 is TGTGCCAGCAGTTACGAACGGGAGGTCCATGAGCAGTTCTTC. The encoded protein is CASSYEREVHEQFF.

The CDR3 reads CASSGAGGEQPQHF. CDR3 bases: TGCGCCAGCAGTGGGGCTGGTGGGGAGCAGCCCCAGCATTTT. The chain links TRBV10-2 to TRBJ1-5, with D hard to call. Trimming cost V 4 bases and J 7 bases, with 14 bases left between them. The CDR3 length is 14 residues. Germline values: CDR1 WSHSY, CDR2 SAAADI.

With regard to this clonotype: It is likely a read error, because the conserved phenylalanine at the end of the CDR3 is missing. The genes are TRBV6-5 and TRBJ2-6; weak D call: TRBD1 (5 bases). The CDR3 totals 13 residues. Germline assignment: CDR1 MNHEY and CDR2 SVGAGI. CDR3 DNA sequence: TGTGTCAGCAGGGCAACCGGGGCCAACGTCCTGACTTCC. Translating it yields CVSRATGANVLTS.

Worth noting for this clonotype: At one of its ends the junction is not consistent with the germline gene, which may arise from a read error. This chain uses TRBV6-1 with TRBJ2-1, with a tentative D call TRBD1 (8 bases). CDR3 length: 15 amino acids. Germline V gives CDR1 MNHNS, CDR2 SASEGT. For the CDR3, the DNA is TGTCCCAGCAGCCAGGGGGCGGGAGCCTACAATGAGCAGTTCTTC. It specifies CPSSQGAGAYNEQFF.

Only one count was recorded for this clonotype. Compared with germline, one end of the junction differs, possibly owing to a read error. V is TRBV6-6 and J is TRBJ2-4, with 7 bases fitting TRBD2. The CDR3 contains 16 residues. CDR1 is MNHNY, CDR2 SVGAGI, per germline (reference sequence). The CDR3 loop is CVNSPGEGKFRNIQYF. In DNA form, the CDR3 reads TGTGTCAACAGTCCCGGGGAGGGGAAGTTTAGAAACATTCAGTATTTC.

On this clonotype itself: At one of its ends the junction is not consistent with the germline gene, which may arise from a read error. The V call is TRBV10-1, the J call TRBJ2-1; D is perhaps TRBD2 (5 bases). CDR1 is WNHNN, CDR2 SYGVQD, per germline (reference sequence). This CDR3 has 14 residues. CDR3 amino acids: CAGSESGVGDEQFF. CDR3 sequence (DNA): TGCGCCGGCAGTGAGTCTGGGGTGGGAGACGAGCAGTTCTTC.

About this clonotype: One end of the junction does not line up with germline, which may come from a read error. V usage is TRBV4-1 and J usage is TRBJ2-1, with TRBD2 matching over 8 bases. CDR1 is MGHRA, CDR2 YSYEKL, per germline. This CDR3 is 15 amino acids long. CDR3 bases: TGCGCCAGGAGCCAGCCCACTAGCGGAGGTGCTGAGCAGTTCTTC. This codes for CARSQPTSGGAEQFF.

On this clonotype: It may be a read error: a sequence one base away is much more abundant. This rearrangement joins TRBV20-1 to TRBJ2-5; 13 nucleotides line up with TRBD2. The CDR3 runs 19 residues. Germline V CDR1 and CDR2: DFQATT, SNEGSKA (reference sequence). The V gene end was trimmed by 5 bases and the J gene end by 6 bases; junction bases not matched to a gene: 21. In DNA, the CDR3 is TGCAGTGCTCGATCTGGACTAGCGGGAGATGGGGGTGGCGCGAAGACCCAGTACTTC. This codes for CSARSGLAGDGGGAKTQYF.

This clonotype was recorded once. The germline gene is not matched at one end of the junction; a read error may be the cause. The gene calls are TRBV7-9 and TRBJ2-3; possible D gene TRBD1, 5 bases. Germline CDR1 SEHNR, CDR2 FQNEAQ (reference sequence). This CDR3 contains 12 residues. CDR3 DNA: TGTGCCAGCAGCTTAGTGACAGATACGCGGTATTTT. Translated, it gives CASSLVTDTRYF. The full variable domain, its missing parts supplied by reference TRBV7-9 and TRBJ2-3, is DTGVSQNPRHKITKRGQNVTFRCDPISEHNRLYWYRQTLGQGPEFLTYFQNEAQLEKSRLLSDRFSAERPKGSFSTLEIQRTEQGDSAMYLCASSLVTDTRYFGPGTRLTVL.

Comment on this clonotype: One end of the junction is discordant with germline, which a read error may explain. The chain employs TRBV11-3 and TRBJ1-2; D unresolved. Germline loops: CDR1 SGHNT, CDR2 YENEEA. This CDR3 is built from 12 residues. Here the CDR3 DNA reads TGTGCTAGCAAGACGGGTTGCTATTGCTACACCTTC. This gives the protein CASKTGCYCYTF.

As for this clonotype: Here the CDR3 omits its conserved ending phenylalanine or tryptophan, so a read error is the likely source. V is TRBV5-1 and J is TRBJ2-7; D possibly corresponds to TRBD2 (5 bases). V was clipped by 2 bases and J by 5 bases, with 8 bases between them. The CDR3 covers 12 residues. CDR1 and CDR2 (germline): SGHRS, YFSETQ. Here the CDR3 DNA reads TGCGCCAGCAGCTTAATGGGAGACGAGCAGTACTCT. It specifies CASSLMGDEQYS.

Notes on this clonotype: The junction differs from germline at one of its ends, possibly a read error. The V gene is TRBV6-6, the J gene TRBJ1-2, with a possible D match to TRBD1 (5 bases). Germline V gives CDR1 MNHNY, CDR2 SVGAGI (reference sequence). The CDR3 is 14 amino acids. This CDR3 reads CASSPGAANYGYTF. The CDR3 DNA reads TGTGCCAGCAGTCCTGGGGCAGCTAACTATGGTTACACCTTC.

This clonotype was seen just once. CDR3 residues: CATSDPTSGENTGELFF. The CDR3 DNA is TGTGCCACCAGTGATCCGACGAGCGGGGAGAACACCGGGGAGCTGTTTTTT. This chain joins TRBV24-1 and TRBJ2-2; TRBD2 matches at 7 bases. Germline CDR1 reads KGHDR; CDR2 reads SFDVKD. The CDR3 contains 17 residues. V trimming: 3 bases; J trimming: 1 base; junction bases outside the gene matches: 7.

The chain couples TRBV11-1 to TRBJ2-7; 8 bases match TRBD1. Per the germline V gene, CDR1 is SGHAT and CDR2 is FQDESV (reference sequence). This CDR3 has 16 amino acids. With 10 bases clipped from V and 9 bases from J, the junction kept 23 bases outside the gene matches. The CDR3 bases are TGTGCCAATAGCTATTCCAGGGGGCAGTGGGAGGCCGGGCAGTACTTC. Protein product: CANSYSRGQWEAGQYF.

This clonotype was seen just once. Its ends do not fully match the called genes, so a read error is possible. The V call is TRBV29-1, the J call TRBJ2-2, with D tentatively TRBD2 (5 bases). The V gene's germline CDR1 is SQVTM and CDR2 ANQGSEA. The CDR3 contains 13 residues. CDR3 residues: CSLEETFTGELLF. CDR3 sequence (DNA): TGCAGCCTTGAAGAGACATTCACCGGGGAGCTGCTTTTT.

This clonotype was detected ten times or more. For the CDR3, the DNA is TGCGCCAGCAGTGAGTCGGTCGAGGGGTACAATGAGCAGTTCTTC. Translation: CASSESVEGYNEQFF. V gene TRBV10-1 combines with J gene TRBJ2-1; the D gene could be TRBD1 or TRBD2 (5 bases each). The CDR3 extends over 15 amino acids. Deletions cut 0 bases from V and 4 bases from J, with 10 bases between. Looked up from germline, CDR1 is WNHNN and CDR2 is SYGVQD (reference sequence).

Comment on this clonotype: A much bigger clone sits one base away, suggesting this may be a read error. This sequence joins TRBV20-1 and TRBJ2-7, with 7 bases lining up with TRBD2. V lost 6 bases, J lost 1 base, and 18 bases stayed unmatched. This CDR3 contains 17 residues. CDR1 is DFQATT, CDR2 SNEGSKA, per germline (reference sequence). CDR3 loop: CSAGPSQLARASYEQYF. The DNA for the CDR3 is TGCAGTGCCGGCCCCTCACAACTAGCGAGAGCTTCCTACGAGCAGTACTTC.

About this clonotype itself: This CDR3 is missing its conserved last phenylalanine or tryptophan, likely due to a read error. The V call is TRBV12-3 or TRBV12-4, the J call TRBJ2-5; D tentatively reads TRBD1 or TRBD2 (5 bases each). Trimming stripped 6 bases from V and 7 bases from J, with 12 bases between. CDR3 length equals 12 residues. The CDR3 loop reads CASSRRGVTQYL. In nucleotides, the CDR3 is TGTGCCAGCAGCCGAAGGGGAGTGACCCAGTACCTC.